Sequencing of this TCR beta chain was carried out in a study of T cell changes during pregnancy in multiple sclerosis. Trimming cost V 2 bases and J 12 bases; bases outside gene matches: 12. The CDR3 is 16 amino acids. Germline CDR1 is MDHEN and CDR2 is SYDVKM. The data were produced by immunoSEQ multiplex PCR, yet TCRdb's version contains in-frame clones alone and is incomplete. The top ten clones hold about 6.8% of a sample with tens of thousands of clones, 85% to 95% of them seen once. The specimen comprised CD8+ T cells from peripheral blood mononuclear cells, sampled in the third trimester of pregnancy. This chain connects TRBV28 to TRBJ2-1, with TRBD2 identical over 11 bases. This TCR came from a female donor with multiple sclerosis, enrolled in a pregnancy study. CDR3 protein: CASSLQGLAGGFAQFF. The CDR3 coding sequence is TGTGCCAGCAGTTTACAGGGTCTAGCGGGAGGTTTTGCGCAGTTCTTC. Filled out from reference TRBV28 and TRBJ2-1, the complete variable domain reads DVKVTQSSRYLVKRTGEKVFLECVQDMDHENMFWYRQDPGLGLRLIYFSYDVKMKEKGDIPEGYSVSREKKERFSLILESASTNQTSMYLCASSLQGLAGGFAQFFGPGTRLTVL.